Below, one TCR beta chain is given with its context. The clone's antigen remains unknown. No base qualities exist here, and no much larger clone lies one base off it. The protocol used for the library was the immunoSEQ multiplex PCR assay. In the authors' own workflow: To diagnose cytomegalovirus status from the catalog of TCR beta chain sequences, a statistical classification framework was built. The immuneACCESS repertoire file appears here via TCRdb, limited to in-frame rearrangements. These files lack a portion of the clones; in checked studies, under half of the deficit traces to unresolved V genes, and the cause of the others is not known. The V and J calls and clone size come from that table; D and trimming were worked out from the DNA. This sample comprises 85,000 to 120,000 clones, about 95% of them detected only once. Around 0.85% of the sample rests with the top ten. V is clipped by 3 bases and J by 8 bases, and the sequence between their germline boundaries is 14 bases long. The germline V gene encodes CDR1 SGHVS and CDR2 FQNEAQ. Inclusive of the bounding cysteine and phenylalanine, the CDR3 is 14 residues long. Left in the record is the CDR3 DNA by itself, 42 bases read in frame from the first base.

The sample is drawn from a study of cytomegalovirus exposure and HLA in healthy donors (dated 2017 in TCRdb). Regarding the complete study: According to a later analysis, the roughly 120 validation repertoires were produced on the same platform as the 666 repertoires of the first cohort. The study was designed to test whether signatures of past pathogen exposure could be identified by cataloging public T cell receptors. Along with the approximately 700-subject first cohort, a separate validation cohort of over a hundred different subjects was used. To predict cytomegalovirus infection status, the study combined high-throughput TCR immunosequencing, statistical association of individual TCRs with disease status, and machine learning. Paper-wide results and their limitations: Subsequent analysis determined that TCRs grouped into clusters in the first cohort also showed a tendency toward co-occurrence across the 120 validation repertoires, and 85% to 95% of cluster scores exceeded 0. Most TCR sequences were seen in very few donors, while some public TCRs were found in many individuals. All 120 or so repertoires were used to score co-occurrence in the validation cohort in a later analysis, because that analysis had no HLA typing for the cohort. The study gave a list of more than 150 TCR beta chains associated with cytomegalovirus. In both the original and validation cohorts, the classifier was reported to diagnose cytomegalovirus status with high specificity and sensitivity. Three of the identified cytomegalovirus-associated TCR beta chains were confirmed in vitro to be specific for cytomegalovirus antigens. It was suggested by the authors that the approach could potentially be generalized to other disease states and immunological phenotypes.

The donors belonged to the validation cohort of 90 to 150 subjects, which was separate from the roughly 670-subject first cohort. This TCR derives from a woman aged 18-35 years in good health and CMV-seronegative. The rearrangement joined TRBV7-8 to TRBJ2-1, with a tentative D gene TRBD1 over 6 matching bases. What was sequenced was PBMCs. The CDR3 loop reads CASSFGPRGDEQFF. The DNA sequence is as follows: TGTGCCAGCAGCTTCGGACCCAGGGGCGATGAGCAGTTCTTC.